The entry below gives a single T cell receptor (beta chain) sequence along with its context. Its antigen is currently unknown. The CDR3 has 13 amino acids. Germline values: CDR1 SGHDN, CDR2 FVKESK. The V gene lost 1 base and the J gene lost 9 bases, with 10 bases spanning the gap. The data stem from a study of shared clonotypes between healthy human individuals. Here immunoSEQ multiplex PCR was the method, and the copy in TCRdb shows in-frame clones only, minus some. The sample lists approximately 1,000,000 clones; 60% to 80% were seen once. Findings and caveats of the study: Shared across a few donors were around 5% of the naive CD4 clonotypes.

The chain recombines TRBV14 with TRBJ2-4; D may be TRBD1 or TRBD2 (5 bases each). This TCR was recovered from a man aged 18 to 29 in good health. Some clones in this sample may be carry-over from other donors' samples. Sequencing was done on a sample of memory CD4+ T cells from PBMCs. The sample's subset: CD45RA-negative fraction. The CDR3 spells CASSQAGTGIQYF. The CDR3 bases are TGTGCCAGCAGCCAAGCAGGGACGGGCATTCAGTACTTC.